This T cell receptor (beta chain) was found in a study of T cells in Graves' hyperthyroidism and ophthalmopathy. Findings of the study overall: Blood shared most expanded thyroid clonotypes above 0.001.

The V end lost 4 bases, the J end lost 8 bases, and 12 bases lay between the germline ends. There are 13 residues in the CDR3. Per germline, CDR1 MNHEY and CDR2 SVGEGT. A patient was excluded if there was uncontrolled infection, other autoimmune disease, pregnancy or lactation. This clonotype was detected only once. The antigen remains undetermined. RNA transcripts provided the source from which TCR beta CDR3 regions were amplified. An initial round of RT-PCR targeting the TCR CDR3 relied on the HTBI primer set. TCRdb re-called the multiplex PCR reads with MiXCR, one entry per CDR3 protein. The table lists roughly 660,000 distinct CDR3 sequences, approximately 15% of them singletons.

This TCR derives from a man aged 45 to 65 with Graves' hyperthyroidism. Sequencing used blood. The gene calls are TRBV6-2 or TRBV6-3 and TRBJ2-1, with no clear D. The chain's CDR3 is CASSSPPTHEQFF. CDR3 bases: TGTGCCAGCAGTTCCCCACCGACCCATGAGCAGTTCTTC.